These 5 T cell receptor beta chains were all obtained from the same sample, sequenced in a study of cytomegalovirus exposure and HLA in healthy donors. A multiplex PCR was run with 60 Vbeta primers and 13 Jbeta primers. Sequenced by immunoSEQ multiplex PCR; TCRdb stores in-frame clones only, minus some. The top ten hold approximately 1.8% of the sample, which has under 200,000 clones, approximately 70% seen once. The sample comprised PBMCs. The receptor set was obtained from a woman aged 25-40 years in good health and CMV-seronegative.

V usage is TRBV19 and J usage is TRBJ1-2; D uncertain. The CDR3 has 13 amino acids. The germline V gene has CDR1 LNHDA and CDR2 SQIVND (reference sequence). V was clipped by 1 base and J by 8 bases, with 11 bases between them. The CDR3 region is CASSIGYGEGYTF. The CDR3 coding sequence is TGTGCCAGTAGTATAGGATACGGGGAAGGCTACACCTTC.

The chain is built from TRBV11-3 and TRBJ2-2; TRBD2 matches at 9 bases. Trimming took 5 bases from V and 1 from J; bases not matched to a gene: 11. This CDR3 comprises 18 residues. From germline, CDR1 is SGHNT and CDR2 YENEEA. CDR3 coding DNA: TGTGCCAGCAGCACCGAGGGTCTAGCGGGGTTGAACACCGGGGAGCTGTTTTTT. The encoded protein is CASSTEGLAGLNTGELFF.

The V call is TRBV5-1, the J call TRBJ2-7, with D tentatively TRBD1 (5 bases). This CDR3 has 14 residues. CDR1 is SGHRS, CDR2 YFSETQ, per germline. V gave up 2 bases and J gave up 2 bases, with 11 bases separating them. The CDR3: CASSFRAPTYEQYF. The CDR3 DNA follows: TGCGCCAGCAGCTTCAGGGCACCGACCTACGAGCAGTACTTC.

The rearrangement joins TRBV7-9 to TRBJ2-1; 9 bases line up with TRBD2. The CDR3 covers 17 residues. V lost 1 base, J lost 6 bases, and 10 bases stayed unmatched. Germline V gene data show CDR1 as SEHNR and CDR2 as FQNEAQ (reference sequence). For the CDR3, the DNA is TGTGCCAGCAGCTTAGGGTTTAGCGGGGGCCGGGGCAATGAGCAGTTCTTC. Translating gives CASSLGFSGGRGNEQFF.

This sequence joins TRBV6-5 and TRBJ1-2; TRBD1 is a possible D gene (6 bases). Trimming took off 0 bases at V and 1 base at J, with 12 bases between the two ends. This CDR3 contains 16 residues. Looked up from germline, CDR1 is MNHEY and CDR2 is SVGAGI. CDR3 nucleotide sequence: TGTGCCAGCAGTTACTCGGGGGCGGGGGATAACTATGGCTACACCTTC. Translating it yields CASSYSGAGDNYGYTF.